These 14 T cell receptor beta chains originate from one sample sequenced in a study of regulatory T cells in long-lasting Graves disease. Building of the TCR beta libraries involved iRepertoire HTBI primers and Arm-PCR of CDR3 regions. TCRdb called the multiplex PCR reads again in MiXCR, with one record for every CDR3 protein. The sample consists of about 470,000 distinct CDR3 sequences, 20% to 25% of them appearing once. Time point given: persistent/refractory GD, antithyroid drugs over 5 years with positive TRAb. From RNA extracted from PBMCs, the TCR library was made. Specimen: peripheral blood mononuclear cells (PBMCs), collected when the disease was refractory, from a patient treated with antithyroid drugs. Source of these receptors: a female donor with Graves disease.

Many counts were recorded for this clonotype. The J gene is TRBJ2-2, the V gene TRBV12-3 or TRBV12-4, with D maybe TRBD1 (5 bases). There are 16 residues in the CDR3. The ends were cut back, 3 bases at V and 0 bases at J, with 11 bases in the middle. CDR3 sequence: CASSFLGPSNTGELFF. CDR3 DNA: TGTGCCAGCAGTTTCCTGGGGCCTTCGAACACCGGGGAGCTGTTTTTT.

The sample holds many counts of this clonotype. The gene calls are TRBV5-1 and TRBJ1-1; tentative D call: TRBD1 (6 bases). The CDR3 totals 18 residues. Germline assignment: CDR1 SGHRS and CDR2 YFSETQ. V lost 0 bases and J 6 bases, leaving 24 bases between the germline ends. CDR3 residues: CASSLEQGDRVLDAEAFF. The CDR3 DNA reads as TGCGCCAGCAGCTTGGAACAGGGTGATCGGGTACTCGATGCTGAAGCTTTCTTT.

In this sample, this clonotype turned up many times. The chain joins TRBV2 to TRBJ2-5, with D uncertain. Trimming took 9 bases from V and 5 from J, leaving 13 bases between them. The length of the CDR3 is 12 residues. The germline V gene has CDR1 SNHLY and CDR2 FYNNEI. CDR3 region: CASIIIGETQYF. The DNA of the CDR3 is TGTGCCAGTATCATAATCGGGGAGACCCAGTACTTC.

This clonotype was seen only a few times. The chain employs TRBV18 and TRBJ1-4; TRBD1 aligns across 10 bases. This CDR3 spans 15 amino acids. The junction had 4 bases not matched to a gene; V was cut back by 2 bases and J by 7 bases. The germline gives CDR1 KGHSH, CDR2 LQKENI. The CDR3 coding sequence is TGTGCCAGCTCACCAGCCGGGACAGGGGCTGAAAAACTGTTTTTT. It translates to CASSPAGTGAEKLFF.

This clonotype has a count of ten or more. The CDR3 region is CASSLLLSYEQYF. The CDR3 DNA follows: TGTGCCAGCAGTTTACTTCTCAGCTACGAGCAGTACTTC. The V and J genes are TRBV28 and TRBJ2-7; D unresolved. The CDR3 has 13 residues. Trimming took 2 bases from V and 3 from J, leaving 8 bases between them. CDR1 is MDHEN, CDR2 SYDVKM, per germline.

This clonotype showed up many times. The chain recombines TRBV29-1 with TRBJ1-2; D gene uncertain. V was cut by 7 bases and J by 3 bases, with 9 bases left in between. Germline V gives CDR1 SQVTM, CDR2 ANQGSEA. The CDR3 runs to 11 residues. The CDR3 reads CSAPADYGYTF. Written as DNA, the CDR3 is TGCAGCGCCCCAGCCGACTATGGCTACACCTTC.

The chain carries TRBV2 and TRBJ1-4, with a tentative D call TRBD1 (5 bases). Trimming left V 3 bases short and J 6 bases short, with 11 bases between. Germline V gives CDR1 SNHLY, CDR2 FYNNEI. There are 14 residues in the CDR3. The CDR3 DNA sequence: TGTGCCAGCAGTGAGTCCGGGGCGGATGAAAAACTGTTTTTT. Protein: CASSESGADEKLFF.

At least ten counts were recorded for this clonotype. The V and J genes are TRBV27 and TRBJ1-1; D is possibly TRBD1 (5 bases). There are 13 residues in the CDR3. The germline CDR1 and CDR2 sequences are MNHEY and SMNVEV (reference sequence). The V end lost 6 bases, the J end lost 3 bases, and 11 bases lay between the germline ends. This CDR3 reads CASRRAGDTEAFF. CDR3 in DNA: TGTGCCAGCAGGCGGGCGGGGGACACTGAAGCTTTCTTT.

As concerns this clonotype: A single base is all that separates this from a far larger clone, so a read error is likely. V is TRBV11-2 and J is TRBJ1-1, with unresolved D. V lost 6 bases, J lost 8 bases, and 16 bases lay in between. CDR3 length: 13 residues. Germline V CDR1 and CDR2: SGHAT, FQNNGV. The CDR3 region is CASSYTRIREAFF. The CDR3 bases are TGTGCCAGCAGTTACACTAGGATTCGCGAAGCTTTCTTT.

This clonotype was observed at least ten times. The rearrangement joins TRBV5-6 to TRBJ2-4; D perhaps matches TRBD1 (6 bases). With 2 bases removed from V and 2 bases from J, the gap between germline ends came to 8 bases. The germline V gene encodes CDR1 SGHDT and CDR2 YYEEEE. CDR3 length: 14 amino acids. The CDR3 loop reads CASSLGGSKNIQYF. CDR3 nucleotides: TGTGCCAGCAGCTTAGGGGGATCCAAAAACATTCAGTACTTC.

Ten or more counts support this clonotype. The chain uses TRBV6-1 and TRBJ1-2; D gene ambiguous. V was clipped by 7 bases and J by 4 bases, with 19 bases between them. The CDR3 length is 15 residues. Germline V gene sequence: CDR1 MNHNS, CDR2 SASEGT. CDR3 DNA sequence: TGTGCCAGCACGCCTTGGGGTCTAGGTGGCTATGGCTACACCTTC. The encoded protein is CASTPWGLGGYGYTF.

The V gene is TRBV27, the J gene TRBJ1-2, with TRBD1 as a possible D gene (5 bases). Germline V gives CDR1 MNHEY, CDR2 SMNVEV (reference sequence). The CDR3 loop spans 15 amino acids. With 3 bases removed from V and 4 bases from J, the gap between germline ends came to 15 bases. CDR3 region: CASSFRLQGGYGYTF. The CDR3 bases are TGTGCCAGCAGTTTCAGGTTGCAGGGTGGCTATGGCTACACCTTC.

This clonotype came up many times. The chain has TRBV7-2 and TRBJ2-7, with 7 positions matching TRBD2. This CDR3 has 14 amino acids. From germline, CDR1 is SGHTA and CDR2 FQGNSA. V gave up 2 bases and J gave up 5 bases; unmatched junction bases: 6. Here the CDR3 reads CASSLMGTKNEQYF. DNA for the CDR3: TGTGCCAGCAGCTTAATGGGGACTAAAAACGAGCAGTACTTC.

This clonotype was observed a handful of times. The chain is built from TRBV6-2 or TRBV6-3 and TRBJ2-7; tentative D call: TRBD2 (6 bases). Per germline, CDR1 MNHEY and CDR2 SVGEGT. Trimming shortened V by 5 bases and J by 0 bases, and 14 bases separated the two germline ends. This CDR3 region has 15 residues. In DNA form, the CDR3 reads TGTGCCAGCAGTGAAGCGGGTCCGGGCTCCTACGAGCAGTACTTC. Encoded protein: CASSEAGPGSYEQYF.